This TCR beta chain was identified during a study of T cells after yellow fever vaccination. Looking at the study overall: Where fractions had low cell numbers, libraries were prepared from them with the SMART-Seq v4 Ultra Low Input RNA kit.

Study conclusions and caveats: Any FACS-sorted repertoire could hold abundant clonotypes that contaminate it from the bulk population. Most primary-vaccination clones recurred post-booster (approximately 96% CD4, around 90% CD8).

The V gene lost 0 bases and the J gene lost 5 bases, with 9 bases spanning the gap. This CDR3 has 13 residues. The germline gives CDR1 DFQATT, CDR2 SNEGSKA (reference sequence). Conversion of TCR transcripts into cDNA relied on 5'RACE template switching, which added a universal primer site and UMIs. TCRdb reprocessed the 5' RACE reads with MiXCR, giving one entry per CDR3 protein. Here the sample spans 350,000 to 450,000 distinct CDR3 sequences, over 5% being singletons. This clonotype was seen at least ten times. Antigen: not known. Specimen: PBMCs, collected 5 days after the yellow fever booster vaccination. The chain links TRBV20-1 to TRBJ2-3, with D hard to call. The sequence was obtained from a man in his thirties or forties who received the YFV17D yellow fever vaccine. This CDR3 reads CSARDPLIDTQYF. The CDR3 DNA is TGCAGTGCTAGAGATCCCTTAATAGATACGCAGTATTTT.